This T cell receptor (beta chain) emerged from a study of response to subunit inactivated influenza vaccine. Findings and caveats of the study: The authors proposed limited new T cell recruitment per seasonal influenza vaccination.

TCRdb re-called the RT-PCR reads through MiXCR, storing one row per CDR3 protein. The sample yields 450,000 to 600,000 distinct CDR3 sequences, approximately 7.7% seen once. V was clipped by 0 bases and J by 11 bases, with 9 bases between them. Germline V lookup: CDR1 SGHDT, CDR2 YYEEEE. CDR3 length equals 12 residues. This clonotype was seen more than once but under ten times. Its specificity is unknown. The source was PBMCs from blood, collected around 2 years after vaccination. The TCR was taken from a man aged 45 to 70 who received an inactivated influenza vaccine. This chain joins TRBV5-6 and TRBJ2-1, with a possible D match to TRBD1 (5 bases). DNA of the CDR3: TGTGCCAGCAGCTTGGGACAGATCAAGCAGTTCTTC. Amino acids: CASSLGQIKQFF.